This T cell receptor (beta chain) is drawn from a study of blood T cell repertoires in COVID-19 (dated by TCRdb to 2020 to 2021). For the study in its entirety: The collaborator samples originated in the United States, Italy and Spain and spanned the acute and convalescent phases of COVID-19. The material from the prospective study consisted of cDNA or gDNA derived from T cells, B-cell-depleted T cells, or PBMCs. The dataset comprised deeply sampled blood TCRbeta repertoires from subjects exposed to, actively infected with, or recovered from COVID-19. The repertoires were made available in a free public database intended to serve as a resource for research on the immune response to SARS-CoV-2. The samples were drawn from two sources: the first 160 participants of the ongoing ImmuneRACE study, and some 1,300 subjects contributed by 6 global collaborators. Sample metadata almost always included a de-identified subject ID, COVID-19 status, age in years and sex. HLA class I and class II types, where available, came from metadata supplied by the sample provider rather than from assay-based typing. Results and caveats for the whole study, not just this receptor: Clinical and demographic metadata were provided uncurated, with the amount varying by source and participant.

TCRbeta CDR3 regions were amplified from genomic DNA by means of the immunoSEQ Assay, a bias-controlled multiplex PCR. The authors' pipeline ran thus. Within the assay, amplification of reference gene primers was used to estimate how many nucleated cells each sample contained. Sequence reads were collapsed and filtered to measure the absolute abundance of every unique TCRbeta CDR3 rearrangement. For each sample, productive Simpson clonality was calculated as the square root of Simpson's diversity index over productive rearrangements. This immuneACCESS table, as held by TCRdb, lists in-frame sequences with V and J called but not all clones. Of the missing ones, under half trace to an unresolved V gene in checked studies; the others have no known cause. D and trimming come from the DNA, and the V and J calls and clone size come from that table. The sample profile shows 250,000 to 350,000 clones; about nine tenths of them were found once. 2.2% of the sample comes from the top ten.

Samples from volunteer blood donors who had recovered from COVID-19 were contributed by a second Seattle source. Collaborating institutions collected whole blood in K2EDTA tubes following their own protocols. Collaborator samples were shipped for TCRbeta analysis as frozen whole blood, isolated PBMCs, or DNA extracted from either sample type. CDR3 length: 17 amino acids, cysteine to phenylalanine. Here the CDR3 DNA is all that survives: 51 bases in frame from base 1. Deletion took 0 bases off V and 1 base off J, with a span of 12 bases between the germline ends. Reading the germline V gene gives CDR1 MGHRA and CDR2 YSYEKL. With regard to this clone: Its cognate antigen has yet to be identified. Nothing much larger sits one base from this clone, and base qualities are not available.

The source is a woman in her 50s who had recovered from COVID-19. The chain joins TRBV4-1 to TRBJ1-4; the D gene remains uncertain. The sample taken for sequencing was peripheral blood. CDR3 reads: CASSQDLLGVTNEKLFF. The sequenced DNA is TGCGCCAGCAGCCAAGACCTCCTCGGGGTAACTAATGAAAAACTGTTTTTT.